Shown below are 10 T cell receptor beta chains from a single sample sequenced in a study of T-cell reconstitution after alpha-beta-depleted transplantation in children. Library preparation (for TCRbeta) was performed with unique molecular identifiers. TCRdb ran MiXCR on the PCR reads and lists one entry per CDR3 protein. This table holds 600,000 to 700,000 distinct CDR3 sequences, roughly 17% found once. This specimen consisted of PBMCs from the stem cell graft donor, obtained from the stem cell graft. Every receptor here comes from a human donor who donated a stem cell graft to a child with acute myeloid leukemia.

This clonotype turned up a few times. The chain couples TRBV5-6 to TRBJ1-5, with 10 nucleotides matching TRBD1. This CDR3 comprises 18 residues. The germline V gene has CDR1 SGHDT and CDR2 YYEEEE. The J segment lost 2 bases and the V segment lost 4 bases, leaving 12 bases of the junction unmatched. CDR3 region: CASSLDRGGRGGNQPQHF. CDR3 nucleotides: TGTGCCAGCAGCCTGGACAGGGGGGGTAGAGGTGGCAATCAGCCCCAGCATTTT.

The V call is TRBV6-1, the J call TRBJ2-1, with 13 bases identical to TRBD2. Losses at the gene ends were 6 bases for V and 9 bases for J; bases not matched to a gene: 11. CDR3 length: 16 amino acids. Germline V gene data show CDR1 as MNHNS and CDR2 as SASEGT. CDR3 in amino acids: CASSLLLAGGRGEQFF. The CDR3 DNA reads TGTGCCAGCAGCCTACTACTAGCGGGGGGGCGAGGTGAGCAGTTCTTC.

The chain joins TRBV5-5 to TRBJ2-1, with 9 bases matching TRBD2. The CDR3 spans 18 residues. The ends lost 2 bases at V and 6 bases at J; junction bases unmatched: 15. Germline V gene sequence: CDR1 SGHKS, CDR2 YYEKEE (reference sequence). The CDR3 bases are TGTGCCAGCAGCTTTAGGACCGGGGGTGCGGGGGGGATCAATGAGCAGTTCTTC. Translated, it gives CASSFRTGGAGGINEQFF.

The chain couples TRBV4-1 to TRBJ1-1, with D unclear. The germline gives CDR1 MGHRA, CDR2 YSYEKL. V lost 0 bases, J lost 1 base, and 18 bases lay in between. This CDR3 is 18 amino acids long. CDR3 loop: CASSQDSIGWTGNTEAFF. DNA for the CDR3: TGCGCCAGCAGCCAAGATAGTATTGGGTGGACTGGGAACACTGAAGCTTTCTTT.

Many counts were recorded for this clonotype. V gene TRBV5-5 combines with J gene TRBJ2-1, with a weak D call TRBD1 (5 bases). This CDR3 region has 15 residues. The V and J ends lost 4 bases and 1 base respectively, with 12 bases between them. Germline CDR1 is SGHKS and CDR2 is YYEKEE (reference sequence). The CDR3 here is CASSPQAGSYNEQFF. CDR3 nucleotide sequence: TGTGCCAGCAGCCCCCAGGCAGGGTCCTACAATGAGCAGTTCTTC.

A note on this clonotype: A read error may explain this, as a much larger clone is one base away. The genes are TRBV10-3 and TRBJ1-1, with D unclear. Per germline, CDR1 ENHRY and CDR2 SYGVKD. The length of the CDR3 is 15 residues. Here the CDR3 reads CAISHNSQSDTDAFF. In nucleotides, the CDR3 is TGTGCCATCAGCCACAATTCACAGAGCGACACTGACGCTTTCTTT.

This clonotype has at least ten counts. The chain's CDR3 is CASSYSWGATYNEQFF. The DNA for the CDR3 is TGTGCCAGCAGTTACTCGTGGGGGGCCACCTACAATGAGCAGTTCTTC. The rearrangement joins TRBV6-5 to TRBJ2-1; either TRBD1 or TRBD2 may supply D (6 bases each). V was trimmed by 0 bases and J by 2 bases, leaving 11 bases between them. The germline gives CDR1 MNHEY, CDR2 SVGAGI. CDR3 length: 16 amino acids.

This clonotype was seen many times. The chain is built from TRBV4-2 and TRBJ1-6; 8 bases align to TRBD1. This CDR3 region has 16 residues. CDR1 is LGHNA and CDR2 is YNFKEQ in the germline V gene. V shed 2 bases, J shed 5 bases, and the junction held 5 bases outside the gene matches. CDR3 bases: TGTGCCAGCAGCCAACACTCAGGGGGCAATAATTCACCCCTCCACTTT. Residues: CASSQHSGGNNSPLHF.

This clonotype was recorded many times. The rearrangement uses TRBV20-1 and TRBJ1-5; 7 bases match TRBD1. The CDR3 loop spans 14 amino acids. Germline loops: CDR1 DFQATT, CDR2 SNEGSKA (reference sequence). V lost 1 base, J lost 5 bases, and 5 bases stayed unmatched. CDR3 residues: CSARVGQRYQPQHF. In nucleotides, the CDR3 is TGCAGTGCTAGAGTGGGACAGCGATATCAGCCCCAGCATTTT.

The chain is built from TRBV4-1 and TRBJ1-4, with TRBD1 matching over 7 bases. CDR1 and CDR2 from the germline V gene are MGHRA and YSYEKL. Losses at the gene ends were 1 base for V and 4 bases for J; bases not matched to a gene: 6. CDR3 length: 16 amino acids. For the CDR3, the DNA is TGCGCCAGCAGCCAAGGATGGGGGACAGTTAATGAAAAACTGTTTTTT. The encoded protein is CASSQGWGTVNEKLFF.